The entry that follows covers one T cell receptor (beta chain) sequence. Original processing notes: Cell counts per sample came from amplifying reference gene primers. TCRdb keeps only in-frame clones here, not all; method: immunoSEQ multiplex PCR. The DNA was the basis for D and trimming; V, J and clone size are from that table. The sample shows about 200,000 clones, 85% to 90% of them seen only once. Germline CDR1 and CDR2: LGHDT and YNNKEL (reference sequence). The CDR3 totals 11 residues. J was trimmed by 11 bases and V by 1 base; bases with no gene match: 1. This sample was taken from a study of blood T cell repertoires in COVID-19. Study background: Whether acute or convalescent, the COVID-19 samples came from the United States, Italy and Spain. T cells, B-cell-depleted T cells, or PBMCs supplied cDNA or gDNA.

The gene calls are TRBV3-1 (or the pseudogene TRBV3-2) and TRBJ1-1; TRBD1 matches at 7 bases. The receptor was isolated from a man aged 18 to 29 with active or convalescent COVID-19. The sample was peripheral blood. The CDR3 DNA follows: TGTGCCAGCAGCCAAGCAGGGGGTGCTTTCTTT. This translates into CASSQAGGAFF.